One and the same sample provided the 29 T cell receptor beta chains below, sequenced in a study of blood T cell repertoires in COVID-19. Clones were sequenced by immunoSEQ multiplex PCR, and TCRdb holds only the in-frame ones, with some missing. This table holds roughly 120,000 clones, 75% to 85% found once. The sequencing input was peripheral blood. All receptors come from a human donor in a cohort sampled during active COVID-19.

This chain uses TRBV4-3 with TRBJ2-3; a possible D gene is TRBD2 (5 bases). Germline V lookup: CDR1 LGHNA, CDR2 YSLEER. Trimming took 5 bases from V and 1 from J, leaving 7 bases between them. The CDR3 is 13 residues long. CDR3 DNA: TGCGCCAGCAGCTACGGGGGCACAGATACGCAGTATTTT. Protein: CASSYGGTDTQYF.

J is TRBJ2-7 and V is TRBV11-2, with TRBD2 identical over 10 bases. This CDR3 spans 15 amino acids. V was clipped by 5 bases and J by 9 bases; unmatched bases: 13. Germline V gene lookup returns CDR1 SGHAT and CDR2 FQNNGV. CDR3 sequence (DNA): TGTGCCAGCAGCCCTCGGGCTAGCGGGGGTGAAGGGCAGTACTTC. Its protein is CASSPRASGGEGQYF.

The chain combines TRBV5-1 with TRBJ1-1; weak D call: TRBD1 (5 bases). The CDR3 runs 13 residues. Trimming took 3 bases from V and 4 from J, leaving 10 bases between them. Germline V gives CDR1 SGHRS, CDR2 YFSETQ. The CDR3 DNA sequence: TGCGCCAGCAGCTCCCAGGGCGCCACTGAAGCTTTCTTT. Protein sequence: CASSSQGATEAFF.

For the CDR3, the DNA is TGTGCCAGCAGCTCCAGGCTGAACACTGAAGCTTTCTTT. This codes for CASSSRLNTEAFF. The chain couples TRBV7-8 to TRBJ1-1; D remains unclear. The germline V gene encodes CDR1 SGHVS and CDR2 FQNEAQ. The germline V and J ends were trimmed by 4 bases and 0 bases, with 6 bases remaining between them. The CDR3 totals 13 residues.

The chain links TRBV7-2 to TRBJ1-5, with D uncertain. With 1 base removed from V and 7 bases from J, the gap between germline ends came to 8 bases. The CDR3 length is 13 residues. CDR1 and CDR2 (germline): SGHTA, FQGNSA. The CDR3 nucleotides read TGTGCCAGCAGCTTAGTGGAGGGCCAGCCCCAGCATTTT. It encodes CASSLVEGQPQHF.

The genes are TRBV14 and TRBJ1-1; D is unclear. With 6 bases removed from V and 4 bases from J, the gap between germline ends came to 15 bases. Germline V gene lookup returns CDR1 SGHDN and CDR2 FVKESK. The length of the CDR3 is 14 residues. CDR3: CASSPFRRGTEAFF. The DNA for the CDR3 is TGTGCCAGCAGTCCCTTTCGGAGAGGCACTGAAGCTTTCTTT.

The rearrangement uses TRBV28 and TRBJ1-1; no definite D call. This CDR3 comprises 14 residues. Trimming stripped 2 bases from V and 4 bases from J, with 11 bases between. CDR1 and CDR2 from the germline V gene are MDHEN and SYDVKM. The CDR3 reads CASSLDEVGTEAFF. In nucleotides, the CDR3 is TGTGCCAGCAGTTTAGACGAGGTCGGCACTGAAGCTTTCTTT.

This chain links TRBV10-2 with TRBJ1-2; D remains unclear. The CDR3 contains 15 residues. The V and J ends lost 0 bases and 5 bases respectively, with 13 bases between them. Germline V gene data show CDR1 as WSHSY and CDR2 as SAAADI. CDR3 loop: CASSESFGVYYGYTF. CDR3 nucleotide sequence: TGCGCCAGCAGTGAGTCGTTCGGGGTCTATTATGGCTACACCTTC.

The CDR3 region is CASSAEDRLGELFF. The CDR3 region has the DNA TGTGCCAGTAGTGCCGAGGACAGGCTTGGGGAGCTGTTTTTT. This chain links TRBV19 with TRBJ2-2; 7 bases are shared with TRBD1. The germline CDR1 and CDR2 sequences are LNHDA and SQIVND (reference sequence). The junction had 8 bases not matched to a gene; V was cut back by 5 bases and J by 8 bases. The CDR3 extends over 14 amino acids.

The chain recombines TRBV28 with TRBJ1-1; 7 bases agree with TRBD1. J gave up 4 bases and V 2 bases, and 4 bases lay outside the gene matches. This CDR3 is built from 14 residues. Germline V lookup: CDR1 MDHEN, CDR2 SYDVKM. The DNA of the CDR3 is TGTGCCAGCAGTTTAGGACAGGCAGTCACTGAAGCTTTCTTT. It yields the protein CASSLGQAVTEAFF.

The CDR3 spells CASRGQGWNYGYTF. CDR3 bases: TGTGCCAGCAGAGGACAGGGCTGGAACTATGGCTACACCTTC. J is TRBJ1-2 and V is TRBV28; 8 nucleotides align to TRBD1. Germline V lookup: CDR1 MDHEN, CDR2 SYDVKM. The CDR3 loop spans 14 amino acids. V trimming: 6 bases; J trimming: 2 bases; junction bases outside the gene matches: 5.

The genes are TRBV29-1 and TRBJ2-5, with D maybe TRBD2 (6 bases). The V end was cut by 3 bases, the J end by 4 bases, with 15 bases between. The CDR3 sequence is 14 residues long. Germline-derived CDR1 and CDR2 are SQVTM and ANQGSEA. CDR3 loop: CSVDGGDSSETQYF. As DNA, the CDR3 is TGCAGCGTTGATGGAGGGGACTCGTCAGAGACCCAGTACTTC.

The chain uses TRBV6-6 and TRBJ1-4, with 10 bases that match TRBD1. Per the germline V gene, CDR1 is MNHNY and CDR2 is SVGAGI (reference sequence). This CDR3 is built from 15 residues. The junction had 8 bases not matched to a gene; V was cut back by 6 bases and J by 7 bases. This chain's CDR3 is CASRIRDRGTEKLFF. CDR3 nucleotides: TGTGCCAGCAGAATCCGGGACAGGGGTACTGAAAAACTGTTTTTT.

The chain combines TRBV10-3 with TRBJ1-5, with 8 nucleotides matching TRBD1. The CDR3 extends over 16 amino acids. CDR1 and CDR2 from the germline V gene are ENHRY and SYGVKD. Germline trimming cut 0 bases from V and 5 bases from J; bases unmatched to any gene: 6. CDR3 sequence: CAISESGQAVYQPQHF. The CDR3 DNA reads as TGTGCCATCAGTGAGTCGGGACAGGCTGTATATCAGCCCCAGCATTTT.

This chain connects TRBV2 to TRBJ2-5, with a possible D match to TRBD2 (6 bases). The CDR3 is 15 amino acids. Germline-derived CDR1 and CDR2 are SNHLY and FYNNEI. Between the trimmed V and J ends, which lost 11 bases and 4 bases, there was a span of 23 bases. DNA for the CDR3: TGTGCCCGCAAGGCATCCTGGGGGGAGCGAGAGACCCAGTACTTC. Translated: CARKASWGERETQYF.

The rearrangement uses TRBV10-3 and TRBJ2-3; 12 bases map to TRBD2. The junction had 6 bases not matched to a gene; V was cut back by 9 bases and J by 2 bases. Germline V gives CDR1 ENHRY, CDR2 SYGVKD. CDR3 length equals 15 residues. The CDR3, as DNA: TGTGCCATAGGGACTAGCGGGTACCTCACAGATACGCAGTATTTT. Translation: CAIGTSGYLTDTQYF.

V is TRBV29-1 and J is TRBJ2-3; D is ambiguous. Germline V gene lookup returns CDR1 SQVTM and CDR2 ANQGSEA. This CDR3 is 12 amino acids long. V was clipped by 4 bases and J by 4 bases, with 9 bases between them. The chain's CDR3 is CSVGSAADTQYF. The CDR3 coding sequence is TGCAGCGTTGGGAGCGCCGCAGATACGCAGTATTTT.

This clone has more than one count but fewer than ten. This chain links TRBV5-1 with TRBJ2-6, with 7 positions matching TRBD1. Germline CDR1 is SGHRS and CDR2 is YFSETQ. The CDR3 runs to 16 residues. Trimming at V came to 4 bases and at J to 1 base, leaving 5 bases not matched to a gene. The CDR3 coding sequence is TGCGCCAGCAGCCAAGACAGGGTTTCTGGGGCCAACGTCCTGACTTTC. It translates to CASSQDRVSGANVLTF.

This rearrangement joins TRBV5-6 to TRBJ2-6; no clear D. The CDR3 extends over 15 amino acids. CDR1 is SGHDT, CDR2 YYEEEE, per germline. V dropped 0 bases and J dropped 1 base, with 5 bases sitting between them. The CDR3: CASSLARSGANVLTF. The CDR3 DNA reads as TGTGCCAGCAGCTTGGCCAGGTCTGGGGCCAACGTCCTGACTTTC.

The chain employs TRBV7-6 and TRBJ2-5, with D possibly matching TRBD1 (5 bases). The CDR3 covers 14 residues. CDR1 and CDR2 (germline): SGHVS, FNYEAQ. Trimming cost V 1 base and J 2 bases, with 8 bases left between them. The CDR3 nucleotides are TGTGCCAGCAGCTTAGAAGCAGGGCAAGAGACCCAGTACTTC. It yields the protein CASSLEAGQETQYF.

This sequence joins TRBV2 and TRBJ1-5; 7 bases match TRBD1. Germline CDR1 is SNHLY and CDR2 is FYNNEI. J gave up 2 bases and V 3 bases, and 4 bases lay outside the gene matches. This CDR3 has 15 residues. This chain's CDR3 is CASSENRGGNQPQHF. The CDR3 DNA sequence: TGTGCCAGCAGTGAGAACAGGGGCGGCAATCAGCCCCAGCATTTT.

The V call is TRBV29-1, the J call TRBJ2-7, with 8 bases lining up with TRBD1. V gave up 5 bases and J gave up 3 bases; unmatched junction bases: 6. Germline CDR1 and CDR2: SQVTM and ANQGSEA. This CDR3 is built from 13 residues. The CDR3, as DNA: TGCAGCGTTCTGACCGGGACAGGCTACGAGCAGTACTTC. Its protein is CSVLTGTGYEQYF.

The V and J genes are TRBV19 and TRBJ1-1; 7 bases map to TRBD1. Per the germline V gene, CDR1 is LNHDA and CDR2 is SQIVND (reference sequence). The ends lost 3 bases at V and 4 bases at J; junction bases unmatched: 8. The CDR3 sequence is 15 residues long. CDR3 residues: CASSIYQGGGTEAFF. CDR3 nucleotides: TGTGCCAGTAGTATCTATCAGGGGGGTGGCACTGAAGCTTTCTTT.

The CDR3 region is CASAISHSNTEAFF. The DNA of the CDR3 is TGTGCCAGCGCCATATCCCACAGTAACACTGAAGCTTTCTTT. V usage is TRBV3-1 (or the pseudogene TRBV3-2) and J usage is TRBJ1-1, with D uncertain. This CDR3 has 14 amino acids. Deletions cut 8 bases from V and 2 bases from J, with 15 bases between. Germline CDR1 reads LGHDT; CDR2 reads YNNKEL (reference sequence).

The chain carries TRBV3-1 (or the pseudogene TRBV3-2) and TRBJ1-2, with TRBD1 as a possible D gene (5 bases). CDR3 length equals 15 residues. Trimming cost V 4 bases and J 7 bases, with 19 bases left between them. CDR1 and CDR2 (germline): LGHDT, YNNKEL (reference sequence). CDR3 nucleotides: TGTGCCAGCAGCCGCCCTGGGGAGGGACGGGGTGGCTACACCTTC. It is translated as CASSRPGEGRGGYTF.

This clone has only one observation. The chain is built from TRBV20-1 and TRBJ1-2; D unresolved. This CDR3 is built from 15 residues. From germline, CDR1 is DFQATT and CDR2 SNEGSKA (reference sequence). V lost 3 bases, J lost 0 bases, and 14 bases lay in between. The CDR3, as DNA: TGCAGTGCTAGTTCTCTTCAGCAGGCTAACTATGGCTACACCTTC. This translates into CSASSLQQANYGYTF.

This sequence joins TRBV6-6 and TRBJ2-6; a weak D match, TRBD2 (5 bases). CDR1 and CDR2 from the germline V gene are MNHNY and SVGAGI (reference sequence). The CDR3 is 15 residues long. The ends were cut back, 2 bases at V and 1 base at J, with 6 bases in the middle. This CDR3 reads CASSYGGSGANVLTF. CDR3 coding DNA: TGTGCCAGCAGTTACGGAGGTTCTGGGGCCAACGTCCTGACTTTC.

This chain joins TRBV7-2 and TRBJ1-2; 7 bases agree with TRBD1. Germline loops: CDR1 SGHTA, CDR2 FQGNSA. Unmatched junction bases numbered 12, after V lost 0 bases and J lost 8 bases. This CDR3 has 16 amino acids. As DNA, the CDR3 is TGTGCCAGCAGCTTAGCGGGCAGGGGGGTAGTAGGCGGCTACACCTTC. This translates into CASSLAGRGVVGGYTF.

The V and J genes are TRBV5-1 and TRBJ1-2; 9 bases are shared with TRBD1. The V gene's germline CDR1 is SGHRS and CDR2 YFSETQ. The CDR3 is made up of 16 amino acids. Unmatched junction bases numbered 10, after V lost 3 bases and J lost 4 bases. CDR3 nucleotide sequence: TGCGCCAGCAGCTCGCAACCGACAGGGGGGGCCTATGGCTACACCTTC. Translation gives CASSSQPTGGAYGYTF.